The T cell receptor beta chain described here comes from a study of T cell repertoires in ileal Crohn's disease. For the study at large: About half received postoperative treatment, around ten with thiopurines and around 18 anti-TNF. Study-level results: Compared with non-smokers, active smokers at surgery showed more clonal expansions.

Clones were read by immunoSEQ multiplex PCR, and TCRdb kept only the in-frame ones, dropping some. The table includes 3,500 to 4,500 clones, 70% to 80% detected once. The V end was cut by 3 bases, the J end by 8 bases, with 13 bases between. This CDR3 spans 13 amino acids. Germline-derived CDR1 and CDR2 are WNHNN and SYGVQD (reference sequence). About this clone itself: Its antigen is as yet unknown.

The sequence was obtained from an adult with Crohn's disease. This chain connects TRBV10-1 to TRBJ1-2; a weak D match, TRBD1 (5 bases). The sequenced sample was ileal tissue. CDR3 amino acids: CASSEGPQGGYTF. In DNA, the CDR3 is TGCGCCAGCAGTGAAGGACCTCAGGGCGGCTACACCTTC.